This T cell receptor (beta chain) emerged from a study of naive and memory T cell subsets. The study's findings and limits: There was no ground truth to check naive and memory subset results. From naive to CM, EM and EMRA, diversity decreased and Gini increased.

The CDR3 has 17 residues. Trimming removed 0 bases from V and 0 bases from J; junction bases left unmatched: 6. Per the germline V gene, CDR1 is SGDLS and CDR2 is YYNGEE. This clonotype was counted ten times or more. The antigen is not known. Two oligonucleotides, mixed equimolar, formed the beta constant-region primer covering TRBC1 and TRBC2. Nested alpha and beta constant-region primers with the SP2 primer drove four PCR rounds on ligated cDNA. TCRdb used MiXCR to reprocess the UMI-ligation and nested PCR reads, holding one entry per CDR3 protein. The repertoire consists of tens of thousands of distinct CDR3 sequences, with about 18% occurring once and the leading ten covering under 4%.

The rearrangement links TRBV9 to TRBJ2-5, with 9 bases lining up with TRBD2. The clonotype originates from a human donor in good health. Sequenced input: effector memory CD4+ T cells from blood. Regarding subset: effector memory, CD45RA- CD27-. The CDR3 region is CASSVGLAGRNQETQYF. The CDR3 DNA follows: TGTGCCAGCAGCGTAGGTCTAGCGGGGCGCAACCAAGAGACCCAGTACTTC.